The 14 T cell receptor beta chains presented below share a single source sample, sequenced in a study of T cell responses to AZD1222 COVID-19 vaccine. The protocol was immunoSEQ multiplex PCR, while the TCRdb copy is restricted to in-frame clones and leaves out a portion. The table lists approximately 70,000 clones, about nine tenths of them singletons. Sequenced material: peripheral blood, taken 28 days after the second dose of the MenACWY control vaccine. The receptors were sampled from an adult who received the MenACWY meningococcal vaccine as a control.

V and J are TRBV30 and TRBJ1-1; D perhaps matches TRBD1 (6 bases). The CDR3 covers 13 residues. Germline V CDR1 and CDR2: GTSNPN, SVGIG (reference sequence). Trimming pared 3 bases from V and 6 bases from J, leaving 14 bases between. In DNA form, the CDR3 reads TGTGCCTGGAGAGGGCAGGGGAGGCCTGAAGCTTTCTTT. It yields the protein CAWRGQGRPEAFF.

V is TRBV19 and J is TRBJ1-2; D gene ambiguous. The CDR3 totals 15 residues. Germline-derived CDR1 and CDR2 are LNHDA and SQIVND (reference sequence). V lost 1 base to trimming and J lost 7 bases, with 16 bases between them. The CDR3 DNA follows: TGTGCCAGTAGTATAGGGTCGGCGACGAAGCTTGGCTACACCTTC. Translating it yields CASSIGSATKLGYTF.

This clone was counted once. The genes are TRBV7-7 and TRBJ1-1; maybe TRBD1 (5 bases). This CDR3 is 15 amino acids long. CDR1 is SSHAT, CDR2 FNYEAQ, per germline (reference sequence). Trimming left V 5 bases short and J 3 bases short, with 16 bases between. Here the CDR3 reads CASSAKGNPDTEAFF. CDR3 sequence (DNA): TGTGCCAGCAGCGCCAAGGGGAACCCTGACACTGAAGCTTTCTTT.

The genes are TRBV28 and TRBJ1-5; D ambiguous. The CDR3 covers 14 residues. V lost 5 bases to trimming and J lost 2 bases, with 10 bases between them. From germline, CDR1 is MDHEN and CDR2 SYDVKM. For the CDR3, the DNA is TGTGCCAGCAGTCCTACGGTGGGCAATCAGCCCCAGCATTTT. It yields the protein CASSPTVGNQPQHF.

The V call is TRBV27, the J call TRBJ1-5, with TRBD1 matching over 7 bases. This CDR3 contains 17 residues. Per germline, CDR1 MNHEY and CDR2 SMNVEV (reference sequence). With V trimmed by 6 bases and J by 2 bases, 13 bases remained unmatched. CDR3 sequence reads: CASSHQGGVAGNQPQHF. The DNA of the CDR3 is TGTGCCAGCAGCCACCAGGGGGGGGTTGCGGGCAATCAGCCCCAGCATTTT.

The chain employs TRBV24-1 and TRBJ1-1, with 8 bases aligning to TRBD1. The CDR3 is made up of 13 amino acids. CDR1 and CDR2 (germline): KGHDR, SFDVKD. Trimming removed 7 bases from V and 4 bases from J; junction bases left unmatched: 4. The CDR3 loop is CATSGQGGTEAFF. The CDR3 DNA is TGTGCCACCAGCGGACAGGGAGGCACTGAAGCTTTCTTT.

This sequence joins TRBV28 and TRBJ2-1; D remains ambiguous. The CDR3 spans 15 residues. Germline CDR1 MDHEN, CDR2 SYDVKM. V was clipped by 2 bases and J by 5 bases, with 13 bases between them. As DNA, the CDR3 is TGTGCCAGCAGTTTAATGGGGATCCTCGACAATGAGCAGTTCTTC. Its protein is CASSLMGILDNEQFF. The complete variable domain, with remaining parts taken from reference TRBV28 and TRBJ2-1, reads DVKVTQSSRYLVKRTGEKVFLECVQDMDHENMFWYRQDPGLGLRLIYFSYDVKMKEKGDIPEGYSVSREKKERFSLILESASTNQTSMYLCASSLMGILDNEQFFGPGTRLTVL.

V and J are TRBV19 and TRBJ1-1; D is unresolved. Looked up from germline, CDR1 is LNHDA and CDR2 is SQIVND (reference sequence). Trimming shortened V by 2 bases and J by 3 bases, and 10 bases separated the two germline ends. The CDR3 is 14 residues long. The CDR3 DNA sequence: TGTGCCAGTAGTATACCGGGGATCGACACTGAAGCTTTCTTT. Protein: CASSIPGIDTEAFF.

This clone was observed once. The V gene is TRBV4-3, the J gene TRBJ1-5, with a tentative D call TRBD1 (6 bases). V dropped 0 bases and J dropped 6 bases, with 12 bases sitting between them. Germline lookup yields CDR1 LGHNA and CDR2 YSLEER. There are 15 residues in the CDR3. Here the CDR3 reads CASSQDSQGSQPQHF. In DNA form, the CDR3 reads TGCGCCAGCAGCCAAGATAGCCAGGGGAGTCAGCCCCAGCATTTT.

The gene calls are TRBV7-2 and TRBJ2-5; 14 bases match TRBD2. Losses at the gene ends were 6 bases for V and 4 bases for J; bases not matched to a gene: 4. CDR3 length: 15 amino acids. CDR1 SGHTA and CDR2 FQGNSA come from the germline V gene. The CDR3 DNA is TGTGCCAGCAGAACGGGACTAGCGGGGGCAGAGACCCAGTACTTC. This sequence encodes CASRTGLAGAETQYF.

The chain combines TRBV5-4 with TRBJ1-2; 11 bases fit TRBD1. The CDR3 is 16 amino acids. The germline CDR1 and CDR2 sequences are SGHNT and YYREEE (reference sequence). V shed 5 bases, J shed 0 bases, and the junction held 6 bases outside the gene matches. The CDR3 nucleotides read TGTGCCAGCAGACCTGGACAGGGGGCTTCTAACTATGGCTACACCTTC. Its translation: CASRPGQGASNYGYTF.

As DNA, the CDR3 is TGTGCCAGCAGCTTGTCAGCGGGGGCGAACAATGAGCAGTTCTTC. Its protein product is CASSLSAGANNEQFF. The rearrangement joins TRBV5-5 to TRBJ2-1; TRBD2 agrees at 8 bases. This CDR3 comprises 15 residues. CDR1 is SGHKS, CDR2 YYEKEE, per germline (reference sequence). V was clipped by 1 base and J by 5 bases; unmatched bases: 5.

The chain recombines TRBV10-3 with TRBJ2-1; TRBD1 is a possible D gene (5 bases). The V gene lost 7 bases and the J gene lost 6 bases, with 16 bases spanning the gap. Germline V gives CDR1 ENHRY, CDR2 SYGVKD. This CDR3 contains 14 residues. CDR3 in amino acids: CAITPQWGGNEQFF. Written as DNA, the CDR3 is TGTGCCATCACCCCGCAGTGGGGCGGCAATGAGCAGTTCTTC.

CDR3 DNA: TGTGCCAGCAGCTTAAATGTTGGGGGGCGCGACGGGGAGCTGTTTTTT. It yields the protein CASSLNVGGRDGELFF. This rearrangement joins TRBV7-2 to TRBJ2-2; D may match TRBD1 or TRBD2 (6 bases each). V gave up 2 bases and J gave up 7 bases, with 17 bases separating them. From germline, CDR1 is SGHTA and CDR2 FQGNSA. The CDR3 is made up of 16 amino acids.